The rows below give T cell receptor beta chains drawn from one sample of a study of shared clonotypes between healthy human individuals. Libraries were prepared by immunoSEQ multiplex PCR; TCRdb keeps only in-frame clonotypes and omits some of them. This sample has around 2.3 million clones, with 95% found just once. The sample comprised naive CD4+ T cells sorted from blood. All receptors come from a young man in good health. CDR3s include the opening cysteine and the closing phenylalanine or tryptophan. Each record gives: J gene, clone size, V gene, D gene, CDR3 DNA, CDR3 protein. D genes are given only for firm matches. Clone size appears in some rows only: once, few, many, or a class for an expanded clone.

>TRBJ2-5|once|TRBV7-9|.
TGTGCCAGCAGCTTTCAGCAAGGGGTACAAGAGACCCAGTACTTC
CASSFQQGVQETQYF
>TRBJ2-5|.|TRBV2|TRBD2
TGTGCCAGCAGGGCCGTACCCGGGACTAGCCTACAAGAGACCCAGTACTTC
CASRAVPGTSLQETQYF
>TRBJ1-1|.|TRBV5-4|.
TGTGCCAGCAGCTCGCCCACGGCCGGGAACACTGAAGCTTTCTTT
CASSSPTAGNTEAFF
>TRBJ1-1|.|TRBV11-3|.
TGTGCCAGCAGCTTAGATTTGAACACTGAAGCTTTCTTT
CASSLDLNTEAFF
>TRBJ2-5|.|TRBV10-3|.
TGTGCCATCAGTGAGTCCGTAAAACAAGAGACCCAGTACTTC
CAISESVKQETQYF
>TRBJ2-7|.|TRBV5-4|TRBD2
TGTGCCAGCAGCATGGGACTAGCGGGGGGGTTCTACGAGCAGTACTTC
CASSMGLAGGFYEQYF
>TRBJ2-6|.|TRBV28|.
TGTGCCAGCAGTTTAAGGAACTCTGGGGCCAACGTCCTGACTTTC
CASSLRNSGANVLTF
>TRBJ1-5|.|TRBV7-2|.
TGTGCCAGCAGCTCAACAGGACTAGGCAATCAGCCCCAGCATTTT
CASSSTGLGNQPQHF
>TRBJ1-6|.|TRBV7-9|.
TGTGCCAGCAGCTTAAGCGACCTTTCCGATTCACCCCTCCACTTT
CASSLSDLSDSPLHF
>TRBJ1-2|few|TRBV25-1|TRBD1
TGTGCCAGCAGTGGGGCGGACAGGGTGGGAAACTATGGCTACACCTTC
CASSGADRVGNYGYTF
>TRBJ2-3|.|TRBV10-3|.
TGTGCCTTATCCGCCACGGGCACAGATACGCAGTATTTT
CALSATGTDTQYF
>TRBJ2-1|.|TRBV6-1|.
TGTGCCACCGAAAAGGGTACCGGCCGATACAATGAGCAGTTCTTC
CATEKGTGRYNEQFF
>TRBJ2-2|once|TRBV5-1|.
TGCGCCAGCAGCTTGGTTCCAGGGATCACCGGGGAGCTGTTTTTT
CASSLVPGITGELFF
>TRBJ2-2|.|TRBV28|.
TGTGCCAGCAGTTTTCCGTTACAGGGTTCTTACACCGGGGAGCTGTTTTTT
CASSFPLQGSYTGELFF
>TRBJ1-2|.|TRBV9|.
TGTGCCAGCAGCGTAGCCCCAGGAAACTATGGCTACACCTTC
CASSVAPGNYGYTF
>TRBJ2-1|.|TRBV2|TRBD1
TGTGCCAGCCGAGCAGGGACAGGGACGACAAATGAGCAGTTCTTC
CASRAGTGTTNEQFF
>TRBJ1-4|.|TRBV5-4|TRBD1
TGTGCCAGCAGCGTGGGACAGCAGAATGAAAAACTGTTTTTT
CASSVGQQNEKLFF
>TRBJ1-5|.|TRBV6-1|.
TGTGCCAGCAGTGTAACACTAGGAGAGCCCCAGCATTTT
CASSVTLGEPQHF
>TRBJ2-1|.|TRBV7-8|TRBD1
TGTGCCAGCAGCGAGGACAGGGCCGGAAGCAATGAGCAGTTCTTC
CASSEDRAGSNEQFF
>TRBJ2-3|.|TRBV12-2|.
TGTGCAAGTCGCTTATGCCCGGATACGCAGTATTTT
CASRLCPDTQYF
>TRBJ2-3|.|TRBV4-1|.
TGCGCCAGCAGCCAAGATGTAACAGGGAGCACAGATACGCAGTATTTT
CASSQDVTGSTDTQYF
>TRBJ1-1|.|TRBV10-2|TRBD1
TGCGCCAGCAGAACAGGGGGGAGTGAAGCTTTCTTT
CASRTGGSEAFF
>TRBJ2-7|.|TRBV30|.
TGTGCCTGGGGCAGGGTTGGCGAGCAGTACTTC
CAWGRVGEQYF
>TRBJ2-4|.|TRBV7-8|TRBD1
TGTGCCAGCAGCTTAGTGAGGGGGCTGAGCAAAAACATTCAGTACTTC
CASSLVRGLSKNIQYF
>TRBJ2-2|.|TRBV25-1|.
TGTGCCAGCAGTGAACCGAACAGGGCCGGGGAGCTGTTTTTT
CASSEPNRAGELFF
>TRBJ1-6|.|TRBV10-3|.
TGTGCCATCACGCTCGAGTCGAATTCACCCCTCCACTTT
CAITLESNSPLHF
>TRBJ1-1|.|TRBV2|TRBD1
TGTGCCAGCAGTGAAAGAGGACAGGGGCGACCTGAAGCTTTCTTT
CASSERGQGRPEAFF
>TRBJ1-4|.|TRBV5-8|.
TGTGCCAGCAGCTTGCGGGTCTCCAATGAAAAACTGTTTTTT
CASSLRVSNEKLFF
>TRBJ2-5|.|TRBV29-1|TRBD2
TGCAGCGCGGTGCTAGCGGGAGGAGAGACCCAGTACTTC
CSAVLAGGETQYF
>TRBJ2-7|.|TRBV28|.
TGTGCCAGCAGTACCTCACACTACGAGCAGTACTTC
CASSTSHYEQYF
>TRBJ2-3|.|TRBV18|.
TGTGCCAGCTCATTCGGACTGGGGACAGATACGCAGTATTTT
CASSFGLGTDTQYF
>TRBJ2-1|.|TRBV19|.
TGTGCCGCCGTCGGGAGAAGCTCCTACAATGAGCAGTTCTTC
CAAVGRSSYNEQFF
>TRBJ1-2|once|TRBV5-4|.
TGTGCCAGCAGCCCAGGGGATCCAGAGAACTATGGCTACACCTTC
CASSPGDPENYGYTF
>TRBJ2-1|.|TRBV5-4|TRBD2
TGTGCCAGCAGCTTGGGTGGACTAGCGGGAGCTGAGCAGTTCTTC
CASSLGGLAGAEQFF
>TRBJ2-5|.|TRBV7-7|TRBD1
TGTGCTAGCAGCGCTTCCCAGGGGGCGAAGGGGGAGACCCAGTACTTC
CASSASQGAKGETQYF
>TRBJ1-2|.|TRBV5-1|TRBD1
TGCGCCAGCAGCCAAACAGGGGGAAACTATGGCTACACCTTC
CASSQTGGNYGYTF